These 3 T cell receptor beta chains came from one sample sequenced in a study of persistence of HIV-infected CD4 T cells. Cells were stimulated with CMV-infected fibroblast lysates at 10 ug/mL. CD40L-negative CD69-negative CD45RO-high memory CD4+ T cells were sorted as populations depleted of antigen-responding cells. No cognate antigen is known for these TCRs. The libraries were made with immunoSEQ version 4 in survey mode. The data were produced by immunoSEQ multiplex PCR, yet TCRdb's version contains in-frame clones alone and is incomplete. This table has about 33,000 clones, more than 75% appearing once. Source: CD4+ T cells sorted from PBMCs after approximately 19-hour stimulation, taken from a patient who received antiretroviral therapy. Source of these receptors: an adult woman with HIV who was CMV-seropositive.

The chain joins TRBV14 to TRBJ2-5; D is ambiguous. Trimming took 4 bases from V and 2 from J, leaving 8 bases between them. The germline V gene encodes CDR1 SGHDN and CDR2 FVKESK. There are 13 residues in the CDR3. The CDR3 DNA sequence: TGTGCCAGCAGCCCCGGGCCTCAAGAGACCCAGTACTTC. Amino acids: CASSPGPQETQYF.

The V call is TRBV7-9, the J call TRBJ1-2; 9 bases are a match to TRBD1. Trimming cost V 5 bases and J 9 bases; bases outside gene matches: 4. The CDR3 has 12 amino acids. The germline gives CDR1 SEHNR, CDR2 FQNEAQ (reference sequence). The CDR3 coding sequence is TGTGCCAGCAGCCCAGGGACAGGGCGCTACACCTTC. Encoded protein: CASSPGTGRYTF.

The chain combines TRBV6-5 with TRBJ2-1, with 9 bases that match TRBD2. V lost 0 bases to trimming and J lost 5 bases; unmatched junction nucleotides: 5. Germline V gene lookup returns CDR1 MNHEY and CDR2 SVGAGI. The CDR3 contains 16 residues. DNA of the CDR3: TGTGCCAGCAGTTACTCGGCGGGAGGGGGGAACAATGAGCAGTTCTTC. As protein: CASSYSAGGGNNEQFF.